A selection of T cell receptor beta chains follows, all from one sample in a study of cytomegalovirus exposure and HLA in healthy donors. Clones were sequenced by immunoSEQ multiplex PCR, and TCRdb holds only the in-frame ones, with some missing. The sample shows some 160,000 clones, 70% to 85% of them seen only once. The sample consisted of PBMCs. The receptors stem from a young woman in good health and CMV-seronegative. The CDR3 runs from the conserved cysteine through the conserved F or W. The D gene is left open where the match is weak. Expanded clones get a size class; other rows say once, few or many, or leave the size out.

j_call	d_call	v_call	clone_size	cdr3_aa	cdr3_nt
TRBJ2-7	NA	TRBV7-6	few	CASSPRRKGYEQYF	TGTGCCAGCAGCCCGCGTCGGAAGGGGTACGAGCAGTACTTC
TRBJ2-7	TRBD1	TRBV4-3	NA	CASSQEARGTGNYEQYF	TGCGCCAGCAGCCAAGAGGCTAGGGGGACAGGGAACTACGAGCAGTACTTC
TRBJ1-4	NA	TRBV4-1	NA	CASSRTGTGDEKLFF	TGCGCCAGCAGCCGGACCGGGACTGGAGATGAAAAACTGTTTTTT
TRBJ1-2	TRBD1	TRBV30	NA	CAWMTGVNYGYTF	TGTGCCTGGATGACAGGGGTGAACTATGGCTACACCTTC
TRBJ2-3	TRBD2	TRBV30	NA	CAWSVVAVLAGGRSTDTQYF	TGTGCCTGGAGTGTAGTCGCTGTTCTAGCGGGAGGGCGGAGCACAGATACGCAGTATTTT
TRBJ1-1	NA	TRBV7-9	NA	CASSFWEGTEAFF	TGTGCCAGCAGCTTTTGGGAGGGGACTGAAGCTTTCTTT
TRBJ2-5	TRBD1	TRBV2	NA	CASRTGGVETQYF	TGTGCCAGCAGAACAGGGGGCGTAGAGACCCAGTACTTC
TRBJ2-7	TRBD2	TRBV6-5	NA	CASSYIAGLAYEQYF	TGTGCCAGCAGTTACATAGCGGGACTCGCCTACGAGCAGTACTTC
TRBJ2-7	NA	TRBV5-5	NA	CASSLVTSVEQYF	TGTGCCAGCAGCTTGGTAACTAGTGTCGAGCAGTACTTC
TRBJ2-7	TRBD1	TRBV30	NA	CAWSADRGISYEQYF	TGTGCCTGGAGTGCGGACAGGGGGATTTCCTACGAGCAGTACTTC
TRBJ1-4	TRBD1	TRBV2	few	CASSLQTGGDEKLFF	TGTGCCAGCAGTCTCCAGACAGGGGGAGATGAAAAACTGTTTTTT
TRBJ2-7	TRBD1	TRBV11-1	NA	CASSPAAGGIYEQYF	TGTGCCAGCTCCCCCGCGGCAGGGGGTATCTACGAGCAGTACTTC
TRBJ2-7	TRBD2	TRBV5-1	NA	CASSLVASGPYEQYF	TGCGCCAGCAGCTTGGTTGCTAGCGGACCCTACGAGCAGTACTTC
TRBJ1-1	NA	TRBV15	NA	CATSRDIGNTEAFF	TGTGCCACCAGCAGAGATATCGGGAACACTGAAGCTTTCTTT
TRBJ1-2	NA	TRBV1	few	CTSSQEESTGPYGYTF	TGCACCAGCAGCCAAGAGGAGAGTACAGGGCCCTATGGCTACACCTTC
TRBJ1-1	TRBD1	TRBV27	NA	CASSYWDRGVASF	TGTGCCAGCAGTTATTGGGACAGGGGGGTCGCTTCCTTT
TRBJ1-2	TRBD1	TRBV5-6	NA	CASSLKFVRTGKLYTF	TGTGCCAGCAGCTTGAAATTTGTGCGGACAGGGAAATTGTACACCTTC
TRBJ1-2	TRBD1	TRBV5-1	NA	CASSLQGEFYGYTF	TGCGCCAGCAGCCTCCAGGGGGAGTTCTATGGCTACACCTTC
TRBJ2-3	NA	TRBV7-2	NA	CASSFSQRLDTQYF	TGTGCCAGCAGCTTTAGTCAGCGCCTGGATACGCAGTATTTT
TRBJ2-7	NA	TRBV20-1	few	CSVTGEYEQYF	TGCAGTGTGACGGGAGAGTACGAGCAGTACTTC
TRBJ2-7	TRBD1	TRBV6-5	NA	CASRTGQETYEQYF	TGTGCCAGCCGCACCGGACAGGAGACCTACGAGCAGTACTTC
TRBJ2-7	NA	TRBV5-1	few	CASSLGGYEQYF	TGCGCCAGCAGCTTGGGAGGGTACGAGCAGTACTTC
TRBJ2-1	TRBD2	TRBV5-1	NA	CASSSGLAFNEQFF	TGCGCCAGCAGCTCGGGACTAGCGTTCAATGAGCAGTTCTTC
TRBJ2-3	TRBD1	TRBV5-1	once	CASSLGDRSTDTQYF	TGCGCCAGCAGCTTGGGGGACAGAAGCACAGATACGCAGTATTTT
TRBJ2-7	TRBD1	TRBV11-1	NA	CASSPGQSYEQYF	TGTGCCAGCAGCCCGGGACAGTCTTACGAGCAGTACTTC
TRBJ1-2	TRBD1	TRBV4-1	once	CASSTPNRGNYGYTF	TGCGCCAGCAGCACCCCAAACAGGGGTAACTATGGCTACACCTTC
TRBJ2-1	TRBD2	TRBV18	NA	CASSEGLAGASSYNEQFF	TGTGCCAGCTCCGAGGGACTAGCGGGAGCCAGCTCCTACAATGAGCAGTTCTTC
TRBJ1-3	NA	TRBV28	NA	CASSLIFGSLWGNTIYF	TGTGCCAGCAGTTTAATTTTCGGGAGCCTGTGGGGAAACACCATATATTTT
TRBJ1-1	NA	TRBV20-1	NA	CSARRELEAFF	TGCAGTGCTAGACGGGAGCTTGAAGCTTTCTTT
TRBJ2-7	TRBD2	TRBV5-1	NA	CASSASGRFGYEQYF	TGCGCCAGCAGCGCCAGCGGGAGGTTCGGCTACGAGCAGTACTTC
TRBJ1-4	NA	TRBV19	NA	CASSWSANEKLFF	TGTGCCAGTAGTTGGAGTGCTAATGAAAAACTGTTTTTT
TRBJ1-2	NA	TRBV29-1	NA	CSSQDSYGYTF	TGCAGCTCCCAGGACAGCTATGGCTACACCTTC
TRBJ1-2	NA	TRBV13	NA	CASSLDGGGYGYTF	TGTGCCAGCAGCTTAGATGGGGGCGGCTATGGCTACACCTTC
TRBJ1-2	TRBD1	TRBV19	NA	CASSIRDRDNGYTF	TGTGCCAGTAGTATACGGGACAGGGATAACGGCTACACCTTC
TRBJ2-7	NA	TRBV19	NA	CASSPQLAYEQYF	TGTGCCAGTAGCCCCCAGTTGGCCTACGAGCAGTACTTC
TRBJ1-1	NA	TRBV2	NA	CASSEGGRNTEAFF	TGTGCCAGCAGCGAAGGTGGTAGGAACACTGAAGCTTTCTTT
TRBJ2-1	TRBD2	TRBV9	NA	CASSSNPGRGEYNEQFF	TGTGCCAGCAGCTCCAACCCGGGGCGGGGGGAATACAATGAGCAGTTCTTC
TRBJ2-2	NA	TRBV5-1	NA	CASSTNRVANTGELFF	TGCGCCAGCAGCACCAACAGGGTCGCGAACACCGGGGAGCTGTTTTTT
TRBJ2-3	NA	TRBV5-1	few	CASSPIDIFSARTDTQYF	TGCGCCAGCAGCCCCATCGACATCTTTAGCGCCCGCACAGATACGCAGTATTTT
TRBJ2-2	NA	TRBV5-1	few	CASSLLGAAGSGELFF	TGCGCCAGCAGCTTGCTGGGGGCAGCCGGGTCCGGGGAGCTGTTTTTT
TRBJ1-2	TRBD1	TRBV6-1	NA	CASRARDRFYGYTF	TGTGCCAGCCGAGCCCGGGACAGATTTTATGGCTACACCTTC
TRBJ1-5	TRBD1	TRBV7-9	NA	CASSRDSLNQPQHF	TGTGCCAGCAGCCGGGACAGCCTCAATCAGCCCCAGCATTTT
TRBJ2-7	TRBD2	TRBV28	NA	CASSSGLAGAYEQYF	TGTGCCAGCAGTTCTGGACTAGCGGGAGCCTACGAGCAGTACTTC
TRBJ2-7	NA	TRBV4-3	few	CASSQDPGEDSYEQYF	TGCGCCAGCAGCCAAGATCCCGGGGAGGACTCCTACGAGCAGTACTTC
TRBJ2-5	TRBD1	TRBV5-1	NA	CASSLGQAEETQYF	TGCGCCAGCAGCCTCGGACAGGCGGAAGAGACCCAGTACTTC
TRBJ1-2	TRBD1	TRBV4-2	NA	CASSQDQGTGVGYTF	TGTGCCAGCAGCCAAGATCAAGGGACAGGGGTTGGCTACACCTTC
TRBJ1-2	NA	TRBV18	NA	CASSRLAAAEGYTF	TGTGCCAGCTCACGACTCGCAGCGGCGGAAGGCTACACCTTC
TRBJ1-1	NA	TRBV6-5	NA	CASSFAAFQGTEAFF	TGTGCCAGCAGTTTTGCAGCGTTTCAAGGCACTGAAGCTTTCTTT
TRBJ1-1	NA	TRBV4-1	NA	CASSPRTEGAEAFF	TGCGCCAGCAGCCCTCGGACTGAAGGCGCTGAAGCTTTCTTT
TRBJ1-2	TRBD1	TRBV5-6	few	CASSPFRQGIEGYTF	TGTGCCAGCAGCCCATTCCGACAGGGAATCGAGGGCTACACCTTC
TRBJ1-4	TRBD1	TRBV27	NA	CASSLSWGTDNEKLFF	TGTGCCAGCAGTTTATCGTGGGGGACAGATAATGAAAAACTGTTTTTT
TRBJ1-2	NA	TRBV7-6	NA	CASSLGPSSIYGYTF	TGTGCCAGCAGCTTAGGTCCCTCGAGCATCTATGGCTACACCTTC
TRBJ1-2	TRBD1	TRBV29-1	few	CSVGQGGNYGYTF	TGCAGCGTTGGACAGGGGGGTAACTATGGCTACACCTTC
TRBJ1-1	NA	TRBV5-6	NA	CASSFEANTEAFF	TGTGCCAGCAGCTTTGAAGCAAACACTGAAGCTTTCTTT
TRBJ2-3	NA	TRBV7-3	NA	CASSTSGTQGDTQYF	TGTGCCAGCAGCACCTCCGGGACCCAGGGGGATACGCAGTATTTT